The 22 T cell receptor beta chains in this list originate from one sample, sequenced in a study of blood T cell repertoires in COVID-19. Produced via immunoSEQ multiplex PCR; TCRdb's table is partial and in-frame only. Of more than 150,000 clones listed, around 90% are singletons. The sequencing sample was made of PBMCs or T cells enriched from blood (not recorded which). These receptors all come from a woman aged 25 to 39 who had recovered from COVID-19.

To note about this clone: This sample includes further DNA sequences coding for the same CDR3. The V call is TRBV11-3, the J call TRBJ2-5; TRBD2 is a possible D gene (5 bases). Germline values: CDR1 SGHNT, CDR2 YENEEA. CDR3 length: 14 residues. Trimming removed 0 bases at V and 2 bases at J, with 7 bases between. CDR3 residues: CASSLDGGQETQYF. The CDR3 DNA sequence: TGTGCCAGCAGCTTAGATGGAGGTCAAGAGACCCAGTACTTC.

The chain couples TRBV15 to TRBJ2-1, with a possible D match to TRBD1 (6 bases). The CDR3 length is 20 residues. V was clipped by 3 bases and J by 0 bases, with 24 bases between them. CDR1 and CDR2 (germline): LNHNV, YYDKDF (reference sequence). As DNA, the CDR3 is TGTGCCACCAGCAGGAACCCTTACTCCAGGGGACCGATCTCCTACAATGAGCAGTTCTTC. This encodes CATSRNPYSRGPISYNEQFF. The full variable domain, in which reference TRBV15 and TRBJ2-1 provide the parts outside the CDR3, is DAMVIQNPRYQVTQFGKPVTLSCSQTLNHNVMYWYQQKSSQAPKLLFHYYDKDFNNEADTPDNFQSRRPNTSFCFLDIRSPGLGDTAMYLCATSRNPYSRGPISYNEQFFGPGTRLTVL.

The chain employs TRBV30 and TRBJ2-1, with TRBD1 identical over 8 bases. V lost 7 bases and J lost 8; bases outside the gene matches: 10. Germline lookup yields CDR1 GTSNPN and CDR2 SVGIG (reference sequence). The CDR3 spans 13 residues. In DNA, the CDR3 is TGTGCCTCGCCAAGGACAGGGAAAGATGAGCAGTTCTTC. Translating it yields CASPRTGKDEQFF.

The rearrangement links TRBV19 to TRBJ1-2; D is undetermined. The CDR3 covers 12 residues. Trimming left V 0 bases short and J 5 bases short, with 4 bases between. Germline V CDR1 and CDR2: LNHDA, SQIVND (reference sequence). Here the CDR3 reads CASSIDGYGYTF. The CDR3 DNA follows: TGTGCCAGTAGTATAGACGGTTATGGCTACACCTTC.

The chain carries TRBV30 and TRBJ1-5; D might be TRBD1 (5 bases). V lost 5 bases, J lost 2 bases, and 16 bases lay in between. This CDR3 region has 15 residues. Per the germline V gene, CDR1 is GTSNPN and CDR2 is SVGIG (reference sequence). The CDR3 loop reads CAWAKGIQGNQPQHF. The CDR3 nucleotides read TGTGCCTGGGCCAAGGGGATTCAGGGCAATCAGCCCCAGCATTTT.

The gene calls are TRBV29-1 and TRBJ1-2; D gene uncertain. Trimming removed 5 bases at V and 1 base at J, with 14 bases between. There are 14 residues in the CDR3. CDR1 and CDR2 from the germline V gene are SQVTM and ANQGSEA. The CDR3 sequence: CSVLFGLVNYGYTF. The CDR3 region has the DNA TGCAGCGTTCTTTTTGGGCTTGTTAACTATGGCTACACCTTC.

This clone is a singleton in its sample. The rearrangement uses TRBV3-1 (or the pseudogene TRBV3-2) and TRBJ1-4, with 8 bases aligning to TRBD1. Germline V lookup: CDR1 LGHDT, CDR2 YNNKEL (reference sequence). V dropped 0 bases and J dropped 3; count of bases not matched to a gene: 3. The CDR3 is 16 residues long. CDR3 protein: CASSQEGTGPNEKLFF. CDR3 in DNA: TGTGCCAGCAGCCAAGAGGGGACAGGCCCTAATGAAAAACTGTTTTTT.

Concerning this clone: Other DNA sequences of this sample code for an identical CDR3. This chain joins TRBV14 and TRBJ1-2; no clear D gene. Trimming took off 0 bases at V and 0 bases at J, with 8 bases between the two ends. This CDR3 comprises 15 residues. The germline V gene has CDR1 SGHDN and CDR2 FVKESK. The DNA for the CDR3 is TGTGCCAGCAGCCAAGATTTGCGGCCTAACTATGGCTACACCTTC. This translates into CASSQDLRPNYGYTF.

The rearrangement joins TRBV6-5 to TRBJ1-2; D might be TRBD1 (6 bases). The V end lost 5 bases, the J end lost 2 bases, and 12 bases lay between the germline ends. The CDR3 sequence is 14 residues long. Per germline, CDR1 MNHEY and CDR2 SVGAGI. Written as DNA, the CDR3 is TGTGCCAGCAGTACCGACAGGTCGAACTATGGCTACACCTTC. This encodes CASSTDRSNYGYTF.

The chain has TRBV18 and TRBJ1-1; TRBD1 agrees at 8 bases. The CDR3 consists of 15 residues. Germline V gene sequence: CDR1 KGHSH, CDR2 LQKENI. V lost 3 bases to trimming and J lost 6 bases; unmatched junction nucleotides: 9. The CDR3 DNA is TGTGCCAGCTCACCCGCTTTGCCCAGGGGGCCTGAAGCTTTCTTT. As protein: CASSPALPRGPEAFF.

This chain links TRBV7-6 with TRBJ2-7; 8 nucleotides match TRBD1. The germline V gene encodes CDR1 SGHVS and CDR2 FNYEAQ. V shed 5 bases, J shed 6 bases, and the junction held 9 bases outside the gene matches. CDR3 size: 14 residues. The CDR3 sequence: CASSPRTGRVEQYF. As DNA, the CDR3 is TGTGCCAGCAGCCCCCGGACAGGGCGGGTCGAGCAGTACTTC. The complete variable domain, with remaining parts taken from reference TRBV7-6 and TRBJ2-7, reads GAGVSQSPRYKVTKRGQDVALRCDPISGHVSLYWYRQALGQGPEFLTYFNYEAQQDKSGLPNDRFSAERPEGSISTLTIQRTEQRDSAMYRCASSPRTGRVEQYFGPGTRLTVT.

The table lists this clone with a few counts. This chain uses TRBV13 with TRBJ2-1; D not resolved. Between the trimmed V and J ends, which lost 0 bases and 7 bases, there was a span of 7 bases. In germline, CDR1 is PRHDT, CDR2 FYEKMQ (reference sequence). CDR3 length equals 13 residues. CDR3 in DNA: TGTGCCAGCAGCTTAGGCCGAGGAAATGAGCAGTTCTTC. Translating it yields CASSLGRGNEQFF.

This clone appeared a single time. CDR3 protein: CATLAGGSNQPQHF. CDR3 bases: TGTGCCACTCTGGCAGGTGGTAGCAATCAGCCCCAGCATTTT. This chain joins TRBV10-3 and TRBJ1-5; D not resolved. Germline V gene data show CDR1 as ENHRY and CDR2 as SYGVKD. The CDR3 is 14 amino acids. V dropped 10 bases and J dropped 0 bases, with 13 bases sitting between them.

CDR3 nucleotide sequence: TGTGCCAGCAGTTACTCCCAGGGTGGAAGGGACACTGAAGCTTTCTTT. Amino acids: CASSYSQGGRDTEAFF. The chain links TRBV6-5 to TRBJ1-1; a possible D gene is TRBD1 (5 bases). The CDR3 runs 16 residues. V gave up 0 bases and J gave up 3 bases, with 14 bases separating them. Germline CDR1 MNHEY, CDR2 SVGAGI.

The V call is TRBV7-2, the J call TRBJ1-4; 9 bases are shared with TRBD1. Trimming cost V 1 base and J 3 bases; bases outside gene matches: 12. This CDR3 region has 19 residues. Germline V lookup: CDR1 SGHTA, CDR2 FQGNSA. This CDR3 is CASSLVGAGTGRANEKLFF. CDR3 DNA: TGTGCCAGCAGCTTAGTAGGGGCCGGGACAGGGAGGGCTAATGAAAAACTGTTTTTT.

The chain employs TRBV11-3 and TRBJ1-2; D unresolved. The CDR3 consists of 14 residues. V lost 3 bases and J lost 2, with 10 bases in between. The germline V gene encodes CDR1 SGHNT and CDR2 YENEEA. The CDR3 bases are TGTGCCAGCAGCTTCAGGTCCGCGAACTATGGCTACACCTTC. It codes for CASSFRSANYGYTF. Complete variable domain (other parts from reference TRBV11-3 and TRBJ1-2): EAGVVQSPRYKIIEKKQPVAFWCNPISGHNTLYWYLQNLGQGPELLIRYENEEAVDDSQLPKDRFSAERLKGVDSTLKIQPAELGDSAVYLCASSFRSANYGYTFGSGTRLTVV.

The chain uses TRBV29-1 and TRBJ1-1; D possibly corresponds to TRBD1 (6 bases). The CDR3 length is 12 residues. CDR1 is SQVTM and CDR2 is ANQGSEA in the germline V gene. The V end lost 4 bases, the J end lost 1 base, and 7 bases lay between the germline ends. The CDR3 DNA reads TGCAGCGTTGTACAGGGGAACACTGAAGCTTTCTTT. This gives the protein CSVVQGNTEAFF.

Only a few counts were recorded for this clone. This chain uses TRBV29-1 with TRBJ1-2; D is perhaps TRBD1 (5 bases). CDR3 size: 11 residues. V lost 4 bases and J lost 6, with 9 bases in between. Germline V CDR1 and CDR2: SQVTM, ANQGSEA. For the CDR3, the DNA is TGCAGCGTTGTGGTAGGGGATGGCTACACCTTC. This codes for CSVVVGDGYTF.

The genes are TRBV19 and TRBJ1-1, with 9 bases matching TRBD1. Germline lookup yields CDR1 LNHDA and CDR2 SQIVND (reference sequence). The V and J ends lost 8 bases and 4 bases, in that order; junction bases with no gene match: 5. The CDR3 is made up of 13 amino acids. The CDR3 nucleotides read TGTGCCAGTGGTAGGACAGGGGCCACTGAAGCTTTCTTT. Translation: CASGRTGATEAFF.

The chain uses TRBV27 and TRBJ1-2; D is undetermined. In germline, CDR1 is MNHEY, CDR2 SMNVEV (reference sequence). Trimming took off 2 bases at V and 4 bases at J, with 8 bases between the two ends. This CDR3 contains 13 residues. The CDR3 reads CASSLGGRYGYTF. The CDR3 region has the DNA TGTGCCAGCAGTTTAGGTGGCCGCTATGGCTACACCTTC.

CDR3 nucleotides: TGTGCCACCAGTGATACAGGGGGCGACTCCTACGAGCAGTACTTC. Its translation: CATSDTGGDSYEQYF. The chain has TRBV24-1 and TRBJ2-7; TRBD1 agrees at 9 bases. The CDR3 consists of 15 residues. Germline V lookup: CDR1 KGHDR, CDR2 SFDVKD. The V segment lost 3 bases and the J segment 0 bases; nucleotides outside the gene matches: 2.

This clone was counted between two and nine times. V is TRBV15 and J is TRBJ2-7; 8 positions agree with TRBD1. V was pared by 0 bases and J by 1 base, with 5 bases of the junction left unmatched. Germline V gives CDR1 LNHNV, CDR2 YYDKDF (reference sequence). This CDR3 region has 16 residues. The CDR3 DNA follows: TGTGCCACCAGCAGAGAGGGACAGGAGGGATCCTACGAGCAGTACTTC. This gives the protein CATSREGQEGSYEQYF.